This TCR beta chain was retrieved from a study of shared clonotypes between healthy human individuals. Study-level results: Clonotypes that were shared across several donors made up around 5% of naive CD4 clonotypes.

The V and J ends lost 1 base and 4 bases respectively, with 13 bases between them. Germline V gene data show CDR1 as MGHRA and CDR2 as YSYEKL. The length of the CDR3 is 15 residues. Sequenced by immunoSEQ multiplex PCR; TCRdb stores in-frame clones only, minus some. The table lists approximately 700,000 clones, around 73% of them singletons, with more than 1.5% in the top ten. About this clone: Its antigen remains unknown.

A split of CD4+ cells into CD45RA+ naive and CD45RA-negative memory subsets was performed. The receptor was isolated from a woman in her 30s in good health. This chain connects TRBV4-1 to TRBJ1-2; no reliable D call. Sequenced input: memory CD4+ T cells sorted from blood. As for subset: CD45RA-negative fraction. The chain's CDR3 is CASSQVGQPAYGYTF. The CDR3 DNA reads TGCGCCAGCAGCCAAGTCGGGCAGCCCGCCTATGGCTACACCTTC.